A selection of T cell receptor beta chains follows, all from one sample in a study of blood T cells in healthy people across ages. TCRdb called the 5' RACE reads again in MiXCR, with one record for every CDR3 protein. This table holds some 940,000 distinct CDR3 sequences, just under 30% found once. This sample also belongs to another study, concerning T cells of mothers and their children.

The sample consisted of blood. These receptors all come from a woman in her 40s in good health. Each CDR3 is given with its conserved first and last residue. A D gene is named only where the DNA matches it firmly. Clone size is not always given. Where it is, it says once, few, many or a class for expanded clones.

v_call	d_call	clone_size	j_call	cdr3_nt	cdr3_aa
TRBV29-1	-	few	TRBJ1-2	TGCAGCGTCCAACACGAAGGGGCGAACTATGGCTACACCTTC	CSVQHEGANYGYTF
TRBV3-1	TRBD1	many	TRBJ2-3	TGTGCCAGCAGCCCCGGACAGGGTTCAGATACGCAGTATTTT	CASSPGQGSDTQYF
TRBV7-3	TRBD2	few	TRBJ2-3	TGTGCCAGCAGCTCGACTAGCGGGGGGGCATATACGCAGTATTTT	CASSSTSGGAYTQYF
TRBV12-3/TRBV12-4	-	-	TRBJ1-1	TGTGCCATCGGGGGGTATTTCTCAGGGGTCTCGAACACTGAAGCTTTCTTT	CAIGGYFSGVSNTEAFF
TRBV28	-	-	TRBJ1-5	TGTGCCAGCAGTTTTAGAAGGGGTAGTCAGCCCCAGCATTTT	CASSFRRGSQPQHF
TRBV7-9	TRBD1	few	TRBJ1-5	TGTGCCAGCAGCCCAGACAGGGATAGCAATCAGCCCCAGCATTTT	CASSPDRDSNQPQHF
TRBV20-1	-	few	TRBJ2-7	TGCAGTGCTAGAAAGGGAGGTCCCTACGAGCAGTACTTC	CSARKGGPYEQYF
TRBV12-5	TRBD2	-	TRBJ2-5	TGTGCTAGTGGTTTAGGACTAGCGGGGAATGAGCAGTACTTC	CASGLGLAGNEQYF
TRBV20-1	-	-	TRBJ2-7	TGCAGTGCTACGCGGGACACTTCCTACGAGCAGTACTTC	CSATRDTSYEQYF
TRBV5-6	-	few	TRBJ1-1	TGTGCCAGCAGCTTGCAGGGGAGAGTGAACACTGAAGCTTTCTTT	CASSLQGRVNTEAFF
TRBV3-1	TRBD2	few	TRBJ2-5	TGTGCCAGCAGCCAAGGACTAGCGTCAGAGACCCAGTACTTC	CASSQGLASETQYF
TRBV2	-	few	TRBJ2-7	TGTGCCAGCCGAACGTCGGACGTGGGCTACGAGCAGTACTTC	CASRTSDVGYEQYF
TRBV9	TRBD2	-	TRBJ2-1	TGTGCCAGCAGCCCCCGGATGCGGGGGGGCCGTTCCTACAATGAGCAGTTCTTC	CASSPRMRGGRSYNEQFF
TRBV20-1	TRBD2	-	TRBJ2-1	TGCAGTGCCCGGTCCCCGGGGGGACATGAGCAGTTCTTC	CSARSPGGHEQFF
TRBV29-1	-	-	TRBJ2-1	TGCAGCGTACGGACAGCCAATGAGCAGTTCTTC	CSVRTANEQFF
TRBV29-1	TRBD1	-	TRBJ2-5	TGCAGCGCCAAGACGACAGGGGGACCAGAGACCCAGTACTTC	CSAKTTGGPETQYF
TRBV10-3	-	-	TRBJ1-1	TGTGCCATCAGTGAGGCCAGGGCGAACGAAGCTTTCTTT	CAISEARANEAFF
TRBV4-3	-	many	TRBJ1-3	TGCGCCAGCAGCCAAGTACAGGCCTCTGGAAACACCATATATTTT	CASSQVQASGNTIYF
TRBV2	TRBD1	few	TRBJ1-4	TGTGCCAGCACCCTACAGGGGGTAGGGGAAAAACTGTTTTTT	CASTLQGVGEKLFF
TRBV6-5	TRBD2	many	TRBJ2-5	TGTGCCAGCAGTTATTCGGGCAGGGAGGGCGAGACCCAGTACTTC	CASSYSGREGETQYF
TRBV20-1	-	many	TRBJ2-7	TGCAGTGCCCGAAAGGGGCACATCTACGAGCAGTACTTC	CSARKGHIYEQYF
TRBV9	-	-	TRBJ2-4	TGTGCCAGCAGCGTAGGTGGCGCCAACATTCAGTACTTC	CASSVGGANIQYF
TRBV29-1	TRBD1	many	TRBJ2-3	TGCAGCGTGGCCTACAGGGGGCTACCTAGCACAGATACGCAGTATTTT	CSVAYRGLPSTDTQYF
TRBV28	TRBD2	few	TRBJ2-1	TGTGCCAGCAACTTCGGGGGGAGTAGTAATGAGCAGTTCTTC	CASNFGGSSNEQFF
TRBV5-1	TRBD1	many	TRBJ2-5	TGCGCCAGCAGTTCCCCCGGGACAGGAGATTTCCAAGAGACCCAGTACTTC	CASSSPGTGDFQETQYF
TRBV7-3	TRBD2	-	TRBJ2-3	TGTGCCAGCAGCCCTGCCGGGACTAGCGACGCAGATACGCAGTATTTT	CASSPAGTSDADTQYF
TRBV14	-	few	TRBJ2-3	TGTGCCAGCAGCCAACTAGGGGGATCCAACACAGATACGCAGTATTTT	CASSQLGGSNTDTQYF
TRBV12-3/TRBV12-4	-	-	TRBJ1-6	TGTGCCAGCAGTTTTGGGCAGGGTTCCTATAATTCACCCCTCCACTTT	CASSFGQGSYNSPLHF
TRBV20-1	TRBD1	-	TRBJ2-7	TGCAGTGCTGGGACTGGGAAACAGGGGGCGTACGAGCAGTACTTC	CSAGTGKQGAYEQYF
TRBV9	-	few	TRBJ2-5	TGTGCCAGCAGCGTAAGCTGGGGAGCCCAAGAGACCCAGTACTTC	CASSVSWGAQETQYF
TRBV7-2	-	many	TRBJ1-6	TGTGCCAGCAGCACCCGCTCGTTGAGCTCCTATAATTCACCCCTCCACTTT	CASSTRSLSSYNSPLHF
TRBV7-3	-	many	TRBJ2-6	TGTGCCAGCAGCTCCCTCTCCACAGCAAACTCTGGGGCCAACGTCCTGACTTTC	CASSSLSTANSGANVLTF
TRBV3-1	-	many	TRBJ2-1	TGTGCCAGCAGCCAAGTAGTTAATGAGCAGTTCTTC	CASSQVVNEQFF
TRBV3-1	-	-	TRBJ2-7	TGTGCCAGCAGCCAAGGGGGCGCGTTTCAGCAGTACTTC	CASSQGGAFQQYF
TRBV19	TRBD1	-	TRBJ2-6	TGTGCCAGTAGCCGGGACAGGGCGAACTCTGGGGCCAACGTCCTGACTTTC	CASSRDRANSGANVLTF
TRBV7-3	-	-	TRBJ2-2	TGTGCCAGCAGCCCCACAGCGAACACCGGGGAGCTGTTTTTT	CASSPTANTGELFF
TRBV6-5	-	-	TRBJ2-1	TGTGCCAGCAGTTACTCGAGGAGACGCGCCTACAATGAGCAGTTCTTC	CASSYSRRRAYNEQFF
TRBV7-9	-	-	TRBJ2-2	TGTGCCAGCAGCTTATCCGGGACCCTCACCGAGGGAGGGGAGCTGTTTTTT	CASSLSGTLTEGGELFF
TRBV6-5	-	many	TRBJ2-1	TGTGCCAGCACTCGGAGGGGGGGGCGTCAACAGTTCTTC	CASTRRGGRQQFF
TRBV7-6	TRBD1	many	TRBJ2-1	TGTGCCAGCAGCGGCCGACAGGGGCCTAAGCGCGATGAGCAGTTCTTC	CASSGRQGPKRDEQFF
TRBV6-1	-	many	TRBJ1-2	TGTGCCAGCAGTGCAACGGGCCGGGTTGGCTACACCTTC	CASSATGRVGYTF
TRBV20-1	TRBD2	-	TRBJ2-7	TGCAGTGCCCTGACTAGCGGGATTTACGAGCAGTACTTC	CSALTSGIYEQYF
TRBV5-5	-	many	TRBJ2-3	TGTGCCAGCAGCTTGAGCGACTCCCTCCTCGCAGATACGCAGTATTTT	CASSLSDSLLADTQYF
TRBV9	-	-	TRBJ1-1	TGTGCCAGCAGCGCCGGACAGCAGAACACTGGAGCTTTCTTT	CASSAGQQNTGAFF
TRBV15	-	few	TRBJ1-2	TGTGCCACCAGCAGACTTCTTAGTACGGAGGGATATGGCTACACCTTC	CATSRLLSTEGYGYTF
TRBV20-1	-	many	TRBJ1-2	TGCAGTGCTATTGGGGGGTCCTATGGCTACACCTTC	CSAIGGSYGYTF
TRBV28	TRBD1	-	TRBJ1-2	TGTGCCAGCAGTTGGGGACAGGGGGTGGGTGGCTACACCTTC	CASSWGQGVGGYTF
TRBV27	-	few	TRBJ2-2	TGTGCCAGCAGTTTATATTCCGGGGAGCTGTTTTTT	CASSLYSGELFF
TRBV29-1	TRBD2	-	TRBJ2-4	TGCAGCGTTGAATGGGCTAGCGGGCCTTTTGGGGAGCAGTACTTC	CSVEWASGPFGEQYF
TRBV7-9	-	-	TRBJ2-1	TGTGCCAGCAGCGCCCGGTTGACCTACAATGAGCAGTTCTTC	CASSARLTYNEQFF
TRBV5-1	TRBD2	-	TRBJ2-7	TGCGCCAGCAGCTTGGGGTCTAGCGGGCGCACCTACGAGCAGTACTTC	CASSLGSSGRTYEQYF
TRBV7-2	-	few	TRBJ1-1	TGTGCCAGCAGCTTAGCGTTCGGGGTCACTGAAGCTTTCTTT	CASSLAFGVTEAFF
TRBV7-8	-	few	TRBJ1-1	TGTGCCAGCAGTTCCAGGTCGGGCTTGAACACTGAAGCTTTCTTT	CASSSRSGLNTEAFF
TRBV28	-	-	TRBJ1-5	TGTGCCAGCAGTGCCCCCGGGTTCCCGGGCGTCCAGCCCCAGCATTTT	CASSAPGFPGVQPQHF
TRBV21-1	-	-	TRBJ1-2	TGTGCCAGCAGCGTCGGGACAGTTTGTGTGGGCTACACCTTC	CASSVGTVCVGYTF